This T cell receptor beta chain was profiled in a study of lymphopenia after photon versus proton radiotherapy. The table came from immunoSEQ multiplex PCR; TCRdb's copy has only in-frame clones and leaves some out. In the table there are approximately 150,000 clones, approximately 86% of which are singletons. V shed 7 bases and J shed 5 bases, with 18 bases lying between them. The CDR3 contains 14 residues. Looked up from germline, CDR1 is MNHNS and CDR2 is SASEGT. The sequence was collected from a man in his forties or fifties with gastric cancer. The chain uses TRBV6-1 and TRBJ2-7; D tentatively fits TRBD1 or TRBD2 (7 bases each). The source was peripheral blood, collected from a patient treated with photon-based radiotherapy. CDR3 DNA: TGTGCCAGCACCCTCCAGGGGGGGAGCGACGAGCAGTACTTC. It yields the protein CASTLQGGSDEQYF.